This TCR beta chain emerged from a study of blood T cell repertoires in COVID-19 (TCRdb year 2020). Regarding the research as a whole: Collaborator samples came from the United States, Italy and Spain and covered acute and convalescent phases of COVID-19. Where available, HLA class I and class II types were taken from metadata supplied by the sample provider and were not determined by assay-based typing. Deeply sampled blood TCRbeta repertoires from subjects exposed to, actively infected with, or recovered from COVID-19 were included in the dataset. The material from the prospective study consisted of cDNA or gDNA derived from T cells, B-cell-depleted T cells, or PBMCs. Samples came from the ongoing ImmuneRACE study (first 160 participants) plus 1,254 subjects from 6 global collaborators. The sample metadata nearly always contained a de-identified subject ID, COVID-19 status, age in years and sex. The repertoires were released in a freely available public database meant as a resource for research on the immune response to SARS-CoV-2.

One collaborating source in Seattle enrolled patients while the patients were actively infected and followed the patients over time throughout the course of disease. Each collaborating institution followed its own protocols to collect whole blood in K2EDTA tubes. Collaborator samples were shipped for TCRbeta analysis as frozen whole blood, isolated PBMCs, or DNA extracted from either sample type. TCRbeta CDR3 regions were amplified from genomic DNA by means of the immunoSEQ Assay, a bias-controlled multiplex PCR. Under the source paper's analysis protocol: The number of nucleated cells in each sample was estimated from the amplification of reference gene primers within the assay. Sequence reads were collapsed and filtered to measure the absolute abundance of every unique TCRbeta CDR3 rearrangement. For each sample, productive Simpson clonality was calculated by taking the square root of Simpson's diversity index across productive rearrangements. TCRdb's version of the immuneACCESS table is confined to in-frame rearrangements and falls short of the full clone set. An unresolved V gene accounts for under half of the shortfall where checked; the remainder is of unknown origin. V and J calls and clone size come straight from that table; D and trimming were deduced from the DNA. In this sample the table shows about 12,000 clones, 72% of which occur a single time. 9.5% to 13% of the sample rests with the top ten.

CDR1 and CDR2, per the germline V gene, are SGHTS and YDEGEE. The V end gives up 4 bases and the J end 1 base, leaving 3 bases in the junction not matched to a gene. Inclusive of the bounding cysteine and phenylalanine, the CDR3 is 14 residues long. Just the 42-base CDR3 DNA is kept, in frame starting at base 1. Here is what the overall study found, with its caveats: The quantity of clinical and demographic metadata differed by source and by participant and was supplied without curation.

Comments on this clone: No cognate antigen has been identified for it. No base qualities exist here, and no much larger clone lies one base off it.

This clonotype was obtained from a man between 60 and 70 years old with COVID-19, enrolled during active disease. The sequence links TRBV5-8 to TRBJ1-1, with 8 bases matching TRBD1. The sequenced material came from peripheral blood. The CDR3 region: CASSIRGRNTEAFF. The sequenced DNA: TGTGCCAGCAGCATCAGGGGGCGGAACACTGAAGCTTTCTTT. The reference TRBV5-8 and TRBJ1-1 proteins fill in what lies around the CDR3, so the full variable domain reads EAGVTQSPTHLIKTRGQQATLRCSPISGHTSVYWYQQALGLGLQFLLWYDEGEERNRGNFPPRFSGRQFPNYSSELNVNALELEDSALYLCASSIRGRNTEAFFGQGTRLTVV.